The clone carrying this T cell receptor beta chain was recorded a few times. The data are from a study of blood T cell repertoires in COVID-19. Study context: There were acute and convalescent COVID-19 samples, and they came from the United States, Italy and Spain.

Clones were read by immunoSEQ multiplex PCR, and TCRdb kept only the in-frame ones, dropping some. The sample has about 130,000 clones; 80% to 90% are singletons. The sequence came from a woman in her sixties with acute or convalescent COVID-19. Sequenced: peripheral blood.

CDR3 DNA: TGTGCCAGAAGCTTGGTCTTTGGGACTAGCGGGAGGTCCTACGAGCAGTACTTC. Its translation: CARSLVFGTSGRSYEQYF. The J gene is TRBJ2-7, the V gene TRBV5-3, with 15 bases aligning to TRBD2. TRBV5-3 qualifies as an ORF whose function is uncertain. The CDR3 loop spans 18 amino acids. With 0 bases clipped from V and 1 base from J, the junction kept 5 bases outside the gene matches.